These 31 T cell receptor beta chains share one sample of origin, sequenced in a study of read filtering for tumor transcriptome and immune sequencing (dated by TCRdb to about 2020). Sequencing was performed on an Illumina HiSeq 4000. TCR libraries were constructed from 350 to 400 ng RNA using the Immunoverse kit, and molecular barcoded adaptors covering alpha/delta and beta/gamma chains were employed. The public reads were quality trimmed at Q25 with fastp and then assembled into clones with MiXCR by TCRdb, keeping productive beta chains. One record per CDR3 amino acid sequence lists the most common genes and DNA. The sample has tens of thousands of distinct CDR3 sequences on record, about 14% of them singletons. The top ten constitute 15% to 20% of the sample. Material: a population of CD138-negative cells sorted from bone marrow. According to the study, the label for this sample's cell subset or site signals: bone marrow mononuclear cells depleted of CD138+ plasma/myeloma cells by negative magnetic selection. The receptors shown here come from a donor at least 40 years old with multiple myeloma.

This clonotype was picked up many times. The V call is TRBV5-6, the J call TRBJ2-5; D perhaps matches TRBD1 (5 bases). Germline V lookup: CDR1 SGHDT, CDR2 YYEEEE. The CDR3 runs to 12 residues. V was shortened by 3 bases and J by 4 bases, with 7 bases between the two germline ends. This CDR3 is CASSWGGETQYF. DNA of the CDR3: TGTGCCAGCAGCTGGGGCGGAGAGACCCAGTACTTC.

There are many counts of this clonotype. The gene calls are TRBV7-9 and TRBJ1-1, with TRBD1 matching 7 bases. CDR1 and CDR2 from the germline V gene are SEHNR and FQNEAQ (reference sequence). Losses at the gene ends were 4 bases for V and 3 bases for J; bases not matched to a gene: 2. The CDR3 has 13 amino acids. The CDR3 reads CASSSQGDTEAFF. CDR3 bases: TGTGCCAGCAGCTCGCAGGGGGACACTGAAGCTTTCTTT.

This clonotype was counted ten times or more. CDR3 sequence: CASSATGGTTEAFF. CDR3 coding DNA: TGTGCCAGCAGCGCCACAGGGGGCACAACTGAAGCTTTCTTT. The chain has TRBV2 and TRBJ1-1; the match to TRBD1 covers 9 bases. The CDR3 covers 14 residues. The V segment lost 6 bases and the J segment 5 bases; nucleotides outside the gene matches: 7. Germline CDR1 and CDR2: SNHLY and FYNNEI.

This clonotype was counted ten times or more. J is TRBJ1-1 and V is TRBV6-2 or TRBV6-3; D gene uncertain. Germline V gives CDR1 MNHEY, CDR2 SVGEGT. Trimming took 5 bases from V and 4 from J, leaving 14 bases between them. CDR3 size: 14 residues. CDR3 protein: CASSLAYRSTEAFF. The CDR3 DNA reads TGTGCCAGCAGTCTGGCTTATCGGAGCACTGAAGCTTTCTTT.

This clonotype was observed at least ten times. The chain recombines TRBV5-4 with TRBJ1-1; no definite D call. Germline V CDR1 and CDR2: SGHNT, YYREEE (reference sequence). The CDR3 is 16 residues long. Trimming cost V 3 bases and J 2 bases, with 17 bases left between them. CDR3 region: CASSSAFGGSNTEAFF. In nucleotides, the CDR3 is TGTGCCAGCAGCTCGGCCTTTGGCGGGAGTAACACTGAAGCTTTCTTT.

This clonotype was counted a single time. The chain is built from TRBV20-1 and TRBJ2-3, with D unresolved. Germline V lookup: CDR1 DFQATT, CDR2 SNEGSKA (reference sequence). The CDR3 loop spans 13 amino acids. The V and J ends lost 2 bases and 0 bases respectively, with 6 bases between them. The CDR3 loop reads CSARLTSTDTQYF. The DNA of the CDR3 is TGCAGTGCTAGACTAACTAGCACAGATACGCAGTATTTT.

This chain links TRBV7-8 with TRBJ2-7, with 9 nucleotides matching TRBD1. V trimming: 5 bases; J trimming: 3 bases; junction bases outside the gene matches: 2. CDR1 and CDR2 (germline): SGHVS, FQNEAQ. CDR3 size: 13 residues. This CDR3 is CASSGDRVYEQYF. The CDR3 region has the DNA TGTGCCAGCAGCGGGGACAGGGTCTACGAGCAGTACTTC.

Ten or more counts support this clonotype. The CDR3 reads CASSPRGTEPYNEQFF. Here the CDR3 DNA reads TGTGCCAGCAGCCCTCGCGGGACAGAGCCCTACAATGAGCAGTTCTTC. The V call is TRBV11-3, the J call TRBJ2-1, with D possibly being TRBD1 (7 bases). Germline CDR1 and CDR2: SGHNT and YENEEA. V was trimmed by 5 bases and J by 2 bases, leaving 16 bases between them. The CDR3 has 16 residues.

This clonotype was detected ten times or more. The V gene is TRBV29-1, the J gene TRBJ1-4; 9 bases match TRBD1. This CDR3 has 13 residues. V lost 5 bases, J lost 8 bases, and 6 bases stayed unmatched. The germline V gene has CDR1 SQVTM and CDR2 ANQGSEA. CDR3 residues: CSVQGQGGEKLFF. In nucleotides, the CDR3 is TGCAGCGTTCAGGGACAGGGTGGGGAAAAACTGTTTTTT.

This clonotype was observed at least ten times. CDR3 nucleotide sequence: TGTGCCAGCAGCTTAGCGGGATCGAAGGCAGAGACCCAGTACTTC. Translation gives CASSLAGSKAETQYF. The chain couples TRBV7-2 to TRBJ2-5, with unresolved D. The CDR3 spans 15 residues. From germline, CDR1 is SGHTA and CDR2 FQGNSA. V shed 0 bases and J shed 4 bases, with 12 bases lying between them.

The chain uses TRBV28 and TRBJ2-5; 8 nucleotides align to TRBD1. Germline-derived CDR1 and CDR2 are MDHEN and SYDVKM. V lost 3 bases, J lost 5 bases, and 11 bases stayed unmatched. The CDR3 totals 16 residues. The CDR3 sequence is CASSFPAGQGRETQYF. The CDR3 DNA reads TGTGCCAGCAGTTTCCCTGCCGGACAGGGTCGCGAGACCCAGTACTTC.

This clonotype has a handful of counts. The chain links TRBV12-3 or TRBV12-4 to TRBJ2-3, with D tentatively TRBD2 (6 bases). V lost 7 bases, J lost 6 bases, and 14 bases lay in between. The CDR3 contains 13 residues. In nucleotides, the CDR3 is TGTGCCAGCATGGGACTCCGCCCGGATACGCAGTATTTT. This sequence encodes CASMGLRPDTQYF.

This clonotype was counted at least ten times. The CDR3 sequence is CASSVRGSDTEAFF. In DNA, the CDR3 is TGTGCCAGCAGCGTCCGGGGGTCCGACACTGAAGCTTTCTTT. The chain recombines TRBV9 with TRBJ1-1; D might be TRBD1 (5 bases). The CDR3 consists of 14 residues. Germline loops: CDR1 SGDLS, CDR2 YYNGEE. V was cut by 2 bases and J by 3 bases, with 11 bases left in between.

This clonotype turned up a few times. A read error may be the cause here, since a much bigger clone is one base away. The V gene is TRBV20-1, the J gene TRBJ2-7, with D possibly TRBD2 on 5 matching bases. The CDR3 is made up of 13 amino acids. CDR1 is DFQATT and CDR2 is SNEGSKA in the germline V gene (reference sequence). The CDR3 DNA reads TGCTGTGCTACCCGCCCGGGGTTCCGCGAGCAGTACTTC. Translating it yields CCATRPGFREQYF.

This clonotype has at least ten counts. This rearrangement joins TRBV7-9 to TRBJ2-5, with D perhaps TRBD1 or TRBD2 (5 bases each). Trimming took 5 bases from V and 5 from J, leaving 18 bases between them. CDR1 is SEHNR, CDR2 FQNEAQ, per germline (reference sequence). The CDR3 runs 15 residues. CDR3 protein: CASSEVTEGEETQYF. The CDR3 DNA reads TGTGCCAGCAGCGAAGTAACAGAAGGGGAGGAGACCCAGTACTTC.

With respect to this clonotype: An end of the junction does not agree with germline; a read error may underlie this. CDR3 amino acids: CVSSILAGGREQFF. DNA for the CDR3: TGTGTCAGCAGCATACTAGCGGGGGGCCGTGAGCAGTTCTTC. The V and J genes are TRBV7-2 and TRBJ2-1; TRBD2 agrees at 12 bases. Germline V CDR1 and CDR2: SGHTA, FQGNSA. The CDR3 runs to 14 residues.

In this sample, this clonotype turned up many times. This chain uses TRBV19 with TRBJ1-3; 9 positions match TRBD1. CDR1 LNHDA and CDR2 SQIVND come from the germline V gene (reference sequence). CDR3 length equals 15 residues. The V and J ends lost 7 bases and 3 bases, in that order; junction bases with no gene match: 7. The CDR3 is CASTPGQGNGNTIYF. DNA of the CDR3: TGTGCCAGTACCCCGGGACAGGGAAATGGAAACACCATATATTTT.

Ten or more counts support this clonotype. This chain links TRBV11-2 with TRBJ2-1; D gene uncertain. The CDR3 totals 13 residues. Trimming shortened V by 5 bases and J by 5 bases, and 10 bases separated the two germline ends. CDR1 and CDR2 from the germline V gene are SGHAT and FQNNGV. The CDR3 sequence is CASSLGFDNEQFF. The CDR3 DNA is TGTGCCAGCAGCCTAGGGTTTGACAATGAGCAGTTCTTC.

This clonotype was seen at least ten times. This chain uses TRBV18 with TRBJ2-2; D is unresolved. The CDR3 sequence is 13 residues long. V was shortened by 1 base and J by 3 bases, with 3 bases between the two germline ends. The germline V gene encodes CDR1 KGHSH and CDR2 LQKENI. CDR3 loop: CASSPLDTGELFF. CDR3 DNA: TGTGCCAGCTCACCACTCGACACCGGGGAGCTGTTTTTT.

In the case of this clonotype: A read error is the likely source, as a far larger clone sits one nucleotide away. This chain joins TRBV12-3 or TRBV12-4 and TRBJ2-1; TRBD2 matches 11 bases. This CDR3 has 16 residues. The CDR3 is CASSSSGGSSCNEQFF. Written as DNA, the CDR3 is TGTGCCAGCAGTTCTAGCGGGGGGAGCTCCTGCAATGAGCAGTTCTTC.

The table lists this clonotype with a few counts. This rearrangement joins TRBV19 to TRBJ2-3; D not resolved. Trimming cost V 3 bases and J 6 bases, with 10 bases left between them. Germline V gene data show CDR1 as LNHDA and CDR2 as SQIVND (reference sequence). The CDR3 covers 13 residues. The CDR3 is CASSIGFADTQYF. The CDR3 region has the DNA TGTGCCAGTAGTATCGGGTTTGCCGATACGCAGTATTTT.

The chain is built from TRBV6-6 and TRBJ2-2, with 7 nucleotides matching TRBD1. V was clipped by 7 bases and J by 4 bases; unmatched bases: 6. CDR3 size: 14 residues. Germline lookup yields CDR1 MNHNY and CDR2 SVGAGI (reference sequence). This CDR3 reads CASTTGFGTGELFF. CDR3 in DNA: TGTGCCAGCACGACAGGGTTCGGCACCGGGGAGCTGTTTTTT.

This clonotype was recorded only once. A read error may be the cause here, since a much bigger clone is one base away. V usage is TRBV30 and J usage is TRBJ2-2; D is undetermined. Germline lookup yields CDR1 GTSNPN and CDR2 SVGIG (reference sequence). The CDR3 sequence is 12 residues long. In DNA, the CDR3 is TGTGCCTGGGGCCTGAACGCCGGGGAGCTGTTTTTT. Translating gives CAWGLNAGELFF. The whole variable domain, filled in from reference TRBV30 and TRBJ2-2, reads SQTIHQWPATLVQPVGSPLSLECTVEGTSNPNLYWYRQAAGRGLQLLFYSVGIGQISSEVPQNLSASRPQDRQFILSSKKLLLSDSGFYLCAWGLNAGELFFGEGSRLTVL.

In its sample, this clonotype was seen a few times. V gene TRBV30 combines with J gene TRBJ1-1, with D hard to call. Trimming stripped 5 bases from V and 11 bases from J, with 15 bases between. CDR1 GTSNPN and CDR2 SVGIG come from the germline V gene (reference sequence). The CDR3 spans 11 residues. The CDR3 DNA is TGTGCCTGGCATAGAGTGAAAGGGGCTTTCTTT. Encoded protein: CAWHRVKGAFF.

This clonotype was recorded at least ten times. The gene calls are TRBV7-3 and TRBJ1-1; D is possibly TRBD1 (6 bases). Germline-derived CDR1 and CDR2 are SGHTA and FQGTGA. This CDR3 spans 16 amino acids. V dropped 1 base and J dropped 5 bases, with 17 bases sitting between them. CDR3 bases: TGTGCCAGCAGCTTAAGAAGTATTGGGGGCGGTACTGAAGCTTTCTTT. Amino acid sequence: CASSLRSIGGGTEAFF.

This clonotype was counted at least ten times. V and J are TRBV19 and TRBJ1-5; perhaps TRBD1 as D (6 bases). Trimming took off 4 bases at V and 4 bases at J, with 14 bases between the two ends. The CDR3 runs to 15 residues. The germline V gene encodes CDR1 LNHDA and CDR2 SQIVND (reference sequence). CDR3 sequence (DNA): TGTGCCAGTAGTAAGACAGGCGCTGTGAATCAGCCCCAGCATTTT. Amino acids: CASSKTGAVNQPQHF. Full variable domain (missing parts from reference TRBV19 and TRBJ1-5): DGGITQSPKYLFRKEGQNVTLSCEQNLNHDAMYWYRQDPGQGLRLIYYSQIVNDFQKGDIAEGYSVSREKKESFPLTVTSAQKNPTAFYLCASSKTGAVNQPQHFGDGTRLSIL.

This clonotype was observed at least ten times. This sequence joins TRBV10-1 and TRBJ2-3; no clear D gene. The CDR3 contains 12 residues. Per the germline V gene, CDR1 is WNHNN and CDR2 is SYGVQD (reference sequence). Trimming cost V 5 bases and J 2 bases, with 5 bases left between them. The CDR3 region is CASSPNTDTQYF. As DNA, the CDR3 is TGCGCCAGCAGTCCCAACACAGATACGCAGTATTTT.

Many counts were recorded for this clonotype. J is TRBJ2-5 and V is TRBV3-1; the D gene is possibly TRBD2 (5 bases). Trimming pared 6 bases from V and 2 bases from J, leaving 10 bases between. Germline CDR1 reads LGHDT; CDR2 reads YNNKEL (reference sequence). CDR3 length equals 13 residues. This CDR3 is CASRLTKQETQYF. The CDR3 bases are TGTGCCAGCAGACTGACTAAACAAGAGACCCAGTACTTC.

Many counts were recorded for this clonotype. The CDR3 DNA is TGTGCCAGCAGTGCACAGGGCGGAAACACTGAAGCTTTCTTT. Its translation: CASSAQGGNTEAFF. This rearrangement joins TRBV25-1 to TRBJ1-1; weak D call: TRBD1 (6 bases). Germline V gives CDR1 MGHDK, CDR2 SYGVNS. This CDR3 is built from 14 residues. With 4 bases removed from V and 2 bases from J, the gap between germline ends came to 11 bases.

This clonotype has at least ten counts. One end of the junction does not line up with germline, which may come from a read error. The rearrangement links TRBV10-3 to TRBJ2-7; D may be TRBD1 (5 bases). The CDR3 length is 15 residues. Germline lookup yields CDR1 ENHRY and CDR2 SYGVKD. CDR3 in amino acids: CASSYGWGQSYEQYF. The CDR3 coding sequence is TGTGCCAGCAGTTACGGATGGGGCCAGTCCTACGAGCAGTACTTC.

To note about this clonotype: One end of the junction fails to match germline, which may point to a read error. The CDR3 sequence: CSATRKARPGSYGQYF. As DNA, the CDR3 is TGCAGTGCTACACGGAAAGCAAGACCAGGGTCCTACGGGCAGTACTTC. The chain links TRBV20-1 to TRBJ2-7; D might be TRBD1 (5 bases). CDR1 DFQATT and CDR2 SNEGSKA come from the germline V gene (reference sequence). This CDR3 is 16 amino acids long.